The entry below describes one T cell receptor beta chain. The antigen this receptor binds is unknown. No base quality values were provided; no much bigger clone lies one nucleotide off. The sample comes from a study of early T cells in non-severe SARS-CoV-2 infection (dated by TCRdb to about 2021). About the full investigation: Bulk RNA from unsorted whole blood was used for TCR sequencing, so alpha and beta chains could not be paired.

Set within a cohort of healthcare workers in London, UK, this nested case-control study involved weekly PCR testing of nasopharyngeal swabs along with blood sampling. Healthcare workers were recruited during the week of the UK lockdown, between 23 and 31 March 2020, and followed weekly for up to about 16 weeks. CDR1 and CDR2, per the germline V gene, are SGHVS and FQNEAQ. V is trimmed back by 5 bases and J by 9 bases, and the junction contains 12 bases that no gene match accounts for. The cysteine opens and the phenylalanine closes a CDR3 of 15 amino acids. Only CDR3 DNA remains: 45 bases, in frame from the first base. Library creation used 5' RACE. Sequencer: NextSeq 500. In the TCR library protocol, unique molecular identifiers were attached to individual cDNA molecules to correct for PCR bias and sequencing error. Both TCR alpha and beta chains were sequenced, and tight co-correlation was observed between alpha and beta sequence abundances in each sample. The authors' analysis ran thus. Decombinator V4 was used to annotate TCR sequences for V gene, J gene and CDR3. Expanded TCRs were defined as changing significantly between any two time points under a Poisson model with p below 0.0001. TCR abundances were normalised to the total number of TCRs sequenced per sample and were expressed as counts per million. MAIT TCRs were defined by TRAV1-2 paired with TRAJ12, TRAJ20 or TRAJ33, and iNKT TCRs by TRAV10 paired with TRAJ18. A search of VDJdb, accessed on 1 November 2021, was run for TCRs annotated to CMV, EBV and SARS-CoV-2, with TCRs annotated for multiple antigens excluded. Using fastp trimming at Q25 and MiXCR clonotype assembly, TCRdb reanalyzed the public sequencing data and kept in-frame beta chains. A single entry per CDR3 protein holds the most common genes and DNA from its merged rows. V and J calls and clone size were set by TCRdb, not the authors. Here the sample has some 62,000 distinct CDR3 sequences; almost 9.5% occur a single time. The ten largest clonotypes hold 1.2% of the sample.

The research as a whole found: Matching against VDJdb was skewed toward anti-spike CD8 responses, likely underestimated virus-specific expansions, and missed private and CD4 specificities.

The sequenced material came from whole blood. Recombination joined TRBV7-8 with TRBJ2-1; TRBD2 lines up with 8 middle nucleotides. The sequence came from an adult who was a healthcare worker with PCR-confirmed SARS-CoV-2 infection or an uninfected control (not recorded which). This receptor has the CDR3 CASSVVTGGQAEQFF. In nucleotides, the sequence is TGTGCCAGCAGCGTCGTGACGGGGGGGCAGGCTGAGCAGTTCTTC.